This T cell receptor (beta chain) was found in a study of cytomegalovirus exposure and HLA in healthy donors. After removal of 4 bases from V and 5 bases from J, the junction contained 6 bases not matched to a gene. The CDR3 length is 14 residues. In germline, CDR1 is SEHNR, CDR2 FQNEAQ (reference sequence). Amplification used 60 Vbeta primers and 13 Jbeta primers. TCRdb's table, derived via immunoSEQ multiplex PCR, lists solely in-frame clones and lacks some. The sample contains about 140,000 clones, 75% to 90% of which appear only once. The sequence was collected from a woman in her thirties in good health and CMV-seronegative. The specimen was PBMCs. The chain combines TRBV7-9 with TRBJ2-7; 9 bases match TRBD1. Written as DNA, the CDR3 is TGTGCCAGCAGCTCCGGGACAGGGTCCCACGAGCAGTACTTC. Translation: CASSSGTGSHEQYF. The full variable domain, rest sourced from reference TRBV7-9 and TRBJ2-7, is DTGVSQNPRHKITKRGQNVTFRCDPISEHNRLYWYRQTLGQGPEFLTYFQNEAQLEKSRLLSDRFSAERPKGSFSTLEIQRTEQGDSAMYLCASSSGTGSHEQYFGPGTRLTVT.